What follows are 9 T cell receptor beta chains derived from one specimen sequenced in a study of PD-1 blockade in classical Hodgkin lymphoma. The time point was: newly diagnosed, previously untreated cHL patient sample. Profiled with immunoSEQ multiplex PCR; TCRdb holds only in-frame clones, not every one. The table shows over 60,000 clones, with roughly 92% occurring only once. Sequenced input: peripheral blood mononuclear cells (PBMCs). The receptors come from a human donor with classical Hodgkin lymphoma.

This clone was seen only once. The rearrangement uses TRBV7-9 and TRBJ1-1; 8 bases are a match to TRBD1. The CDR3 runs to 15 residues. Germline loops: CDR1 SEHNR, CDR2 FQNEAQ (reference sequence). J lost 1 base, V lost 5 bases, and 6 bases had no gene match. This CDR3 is CASSPRDRRNTEAFF. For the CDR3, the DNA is TGTGCCAGCAGCCCACGGGACAGGCGGAACACTGAAGCTTTCTTT.

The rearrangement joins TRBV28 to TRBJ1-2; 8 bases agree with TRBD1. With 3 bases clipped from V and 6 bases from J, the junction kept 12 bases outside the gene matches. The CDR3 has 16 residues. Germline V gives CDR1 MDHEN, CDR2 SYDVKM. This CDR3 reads CASSFVVVSQGDGYTF. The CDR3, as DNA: TGTGCCAGCAGTTTCGTCGTGGTCTCACAGGGGGATGGCTACACCTTC.

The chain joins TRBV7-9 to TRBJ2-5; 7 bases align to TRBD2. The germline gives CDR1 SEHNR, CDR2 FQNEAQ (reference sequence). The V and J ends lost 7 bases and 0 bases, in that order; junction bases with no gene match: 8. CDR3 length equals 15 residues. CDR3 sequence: CASNREEGYQETQYF. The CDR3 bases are TGTGCCAGCAACCGGGAGGAGGGTTACCAAGAGACCCAGTACTTC.

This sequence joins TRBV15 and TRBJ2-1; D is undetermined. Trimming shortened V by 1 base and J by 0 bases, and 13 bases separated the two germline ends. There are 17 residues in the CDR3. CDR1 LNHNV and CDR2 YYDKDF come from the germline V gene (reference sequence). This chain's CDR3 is CATSRVGNPTSYNEQFF. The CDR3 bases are TGTGCCACCAGCAGAGTTGGTAATCCAACCTCCTACAATGAGCAGTTCTTC.

The DNA of the CDR3 is TGCGCCAGCAGCCTGGATAGATCCGGGGCAGATATTTACACCTTC. Protein sequence: CASSLDRSGADIYTF. The V call is TRBV5-1, the J call TRBJ1-2; the D gene is possibly TRBD1 (5 bases). Trimming took off 4 bases at V and 11 bases at J, with 24 bases between the two ends. The germline CDR1 and CDR2 sequences are SGHRS and YFSETQ. The CDR3 sequence is 15 residues long.

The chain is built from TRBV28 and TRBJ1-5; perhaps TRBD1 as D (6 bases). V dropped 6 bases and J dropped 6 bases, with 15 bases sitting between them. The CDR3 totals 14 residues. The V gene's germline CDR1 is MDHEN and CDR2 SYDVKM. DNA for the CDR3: TGTGCCAGCAGCTTAGGGAACAGGGTTCAGCCCCAGCATTTT. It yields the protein CASSLGNRVQPQHF. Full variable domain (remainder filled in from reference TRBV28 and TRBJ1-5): DVKVTQSSRYLVKRTGEKVFLECVQDMDHENMFWYRQDPGLGLRLIYFSYDVKMKEKGDIPEGYSVSREKKERFSLILESASTNQTSMYLCASSLGNRVQPQHFGDGTRLSIL.

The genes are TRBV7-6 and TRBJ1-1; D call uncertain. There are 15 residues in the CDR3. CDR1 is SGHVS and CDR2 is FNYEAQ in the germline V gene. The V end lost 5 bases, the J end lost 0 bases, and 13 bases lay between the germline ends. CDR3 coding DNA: TGTGCCAGCAGCCCCCGAGAGTTTTTGAACACTGAAGCTTTCTTT. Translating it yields CASSPREFLNTEAFF.

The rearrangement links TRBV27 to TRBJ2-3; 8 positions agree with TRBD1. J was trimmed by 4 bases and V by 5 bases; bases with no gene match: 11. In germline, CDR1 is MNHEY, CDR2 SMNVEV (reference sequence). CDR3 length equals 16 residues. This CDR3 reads CASSARTGRNPDTQYF. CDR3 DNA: TGTGCCAGCAGTGCCCGGACAGGGAGAAACCCAGATACGCAGTATTTT.

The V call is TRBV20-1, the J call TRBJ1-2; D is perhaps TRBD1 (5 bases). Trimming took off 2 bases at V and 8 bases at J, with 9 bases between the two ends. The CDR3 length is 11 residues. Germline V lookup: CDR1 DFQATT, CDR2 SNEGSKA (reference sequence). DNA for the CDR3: TGCAGTGCTAGACGGACACGAGGCTACACCTTC. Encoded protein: CSARRTRGYTF.